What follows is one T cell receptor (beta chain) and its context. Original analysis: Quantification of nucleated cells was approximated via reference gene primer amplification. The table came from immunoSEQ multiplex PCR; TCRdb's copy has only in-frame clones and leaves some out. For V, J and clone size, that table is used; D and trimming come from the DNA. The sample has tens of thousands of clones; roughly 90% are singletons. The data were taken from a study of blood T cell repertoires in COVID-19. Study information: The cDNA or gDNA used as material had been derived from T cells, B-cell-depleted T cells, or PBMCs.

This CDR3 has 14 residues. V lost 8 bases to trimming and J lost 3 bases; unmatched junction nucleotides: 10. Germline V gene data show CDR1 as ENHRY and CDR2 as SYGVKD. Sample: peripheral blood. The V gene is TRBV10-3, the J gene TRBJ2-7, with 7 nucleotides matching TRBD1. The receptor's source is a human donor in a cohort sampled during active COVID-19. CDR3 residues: CAIAKDRYSYEQYF. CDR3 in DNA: TGTGCCATCGCCAAGGACAGGTATAGCTACGAGCAGTACTTC.